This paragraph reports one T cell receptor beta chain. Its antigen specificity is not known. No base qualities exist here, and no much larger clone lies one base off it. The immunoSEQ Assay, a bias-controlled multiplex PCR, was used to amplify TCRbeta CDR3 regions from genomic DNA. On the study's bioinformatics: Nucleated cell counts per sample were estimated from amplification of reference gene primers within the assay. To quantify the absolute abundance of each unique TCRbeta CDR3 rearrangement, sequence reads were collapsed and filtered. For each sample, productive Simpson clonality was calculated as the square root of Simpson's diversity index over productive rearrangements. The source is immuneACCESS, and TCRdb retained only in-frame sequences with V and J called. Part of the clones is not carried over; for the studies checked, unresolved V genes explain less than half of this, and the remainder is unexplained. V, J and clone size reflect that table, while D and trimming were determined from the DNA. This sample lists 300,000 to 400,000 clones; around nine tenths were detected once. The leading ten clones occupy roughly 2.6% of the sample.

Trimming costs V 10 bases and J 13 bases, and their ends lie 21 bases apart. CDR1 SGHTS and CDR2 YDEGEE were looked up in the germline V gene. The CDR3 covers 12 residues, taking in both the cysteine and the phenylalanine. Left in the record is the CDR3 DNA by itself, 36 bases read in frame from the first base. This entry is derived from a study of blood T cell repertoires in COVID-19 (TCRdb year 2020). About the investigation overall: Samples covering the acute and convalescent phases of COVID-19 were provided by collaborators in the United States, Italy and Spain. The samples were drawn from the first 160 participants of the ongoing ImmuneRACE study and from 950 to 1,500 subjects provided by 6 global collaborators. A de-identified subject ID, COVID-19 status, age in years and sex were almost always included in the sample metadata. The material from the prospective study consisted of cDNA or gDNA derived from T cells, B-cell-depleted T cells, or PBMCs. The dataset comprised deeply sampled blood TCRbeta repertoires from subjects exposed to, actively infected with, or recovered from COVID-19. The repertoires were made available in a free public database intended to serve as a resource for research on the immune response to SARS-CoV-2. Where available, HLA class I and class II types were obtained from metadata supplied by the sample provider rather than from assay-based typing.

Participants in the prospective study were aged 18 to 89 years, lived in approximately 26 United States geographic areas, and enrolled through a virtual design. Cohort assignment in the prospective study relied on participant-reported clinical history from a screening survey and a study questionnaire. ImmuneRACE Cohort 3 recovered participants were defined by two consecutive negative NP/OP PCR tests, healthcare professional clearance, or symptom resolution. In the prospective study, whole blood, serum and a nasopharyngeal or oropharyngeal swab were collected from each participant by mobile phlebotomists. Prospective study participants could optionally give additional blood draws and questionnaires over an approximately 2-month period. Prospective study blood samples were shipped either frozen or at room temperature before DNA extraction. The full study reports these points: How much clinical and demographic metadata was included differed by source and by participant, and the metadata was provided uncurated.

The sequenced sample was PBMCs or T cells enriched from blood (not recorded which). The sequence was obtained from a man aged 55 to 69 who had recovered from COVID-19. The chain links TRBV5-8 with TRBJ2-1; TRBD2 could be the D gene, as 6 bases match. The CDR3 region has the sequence CAVEGSVSLQFF. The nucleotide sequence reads TGTGCCGTGGAGGGTTCGGTTTCCCTTCAGTTCTTC.